These T cell receptor beta chains were read from a single sample in a study of blood T cell repertoires in COVID-19. Profiling relied on immunoSEQ multiplex PCR, and the TCRdb table lists in-frame clones only, not all of them. The table has 200,000 to 250,000 clones, about 84% seen once; the top ten hold 10% to 15%. Sequencing was carried out using peripheral blood. These receptors came from a man older than 75 with acute or convalescent COVID-19. Each CDR3 is given with its conserved first and last residue. D genes are given only for firm matches. Expanded clones are given a class, and other clones once, few, many or no size at all.

cdr3_aa cdr3_nt clone_size d_call j_call v_call
CASSKVTGVDTQYF TGTGCCAGTAGTAAGGTCACAGGGGTAGATACGCAGTATTTT . TRBD1 TRBJ2-3 TRBV19
CASTPGSVYEQYF TGTGCCAGCACTCCCGGGTCGGTCTACGAGCAGTACTTC . . TRBJ2-7 TRBV6-5
CATSEGTSGGTDTQYF TGTGCCACCAGTGAAGGGACTAGCGGGGGAACAGATACGCAGTATTTT . TRBD2 TRBJ2-3 TRBV24-1
CASSSPTGSGNTIYF TGTGCCAGCAGTTCCCCGACAGGGTCGGGAAACACCATATATTTT . TRBD1 TRBJ1-3 TRBV6-6
CASSPRPGHNSGNTIYF TGTGCCAGTAGTCCCCGTCCTGGACACAACTCTGGAAACACCATATATTTT . . TRBJ1-3 TRBV19
CASSSVGGNTEAFF TGTGCCAGTAGTTCTGTGGGGGGAAACACTGAAGCTTTCTTT . . TRBJ1-1 TRBV19
CASSPDRGSTEAFF TGTGCCAGCTCACCCGACAGGGGGTCCACTGAAGCTTTCTTT . TRBD1 TRBJ1-1 TRBV18
CASGGSVATNEKLFF TGTGCCAGCGGGGGCTCAGTTGCAACTAATGAAAAACTGTTTTTT . . TRBJ1-4 TRBV28
CASSPRGSGRFYNEQFF TGTGCCAGCAGTCCCCGGGGGAGCGGGAGGTTCTACAATGAGCAGTTCTTC . TRBD2 TRBJ2-1 TRBV27
CASSHSRGFHEQYF TGTGCCAGCAGCCACTCGAGAGGGTTCCACGAGCAGTACTTC . . TRBJ2-7 TRBV14
CASSIQGGRDTEAFF TGTGCCAGTAGTATCCAGGGCGGGAGAGATACTGAAGCTTTCTTT . . TRBJ1-1 TRBV19
CASSVLTGGGGYTF TGTGCCAGCAGTGTACTGACAGGGGGAGGTGGCTACACCTTC . TRBD1 TRBJ1-2 TRBV2
CASSVVLTEKLFF TGTGCCAGCAGTGTAGTACTCACGGAAAAACTGTTTTTT . . TRBJ1-4 TRBV2
CASSFSDRAREAFF TGTGCCAGCAGTTTCTCGGACAGGGCGAGGGAAGCTTTCTTT . TRBD1 TRBJ1-1 TRBV6-5
CASSVDQREIPEQFF TGTGCCAGCAGCGTAGATCAGCGGGAGATTCCTGAGCAGTTCTTC . TRBD2 TRBJ2-1 TRBV9
CSVDVSSNEQFF TGCAGCGTTGATGTCTCGAGCAATGAGCAGTTCTTC once . TRBJ2-1 TRBV29-1
CASSHGDSEAFF TGTGCCAGCAGCCATGGGGACAGTGAAGCTTTCTTT . TRBD1 TRBJ1-1 TRBV3-1/TRBV3-2
CASSLSRGFLTGELFF TGTGCCAGCAGCTTGAGCAGGGGATTTTTGACCGGGGAGCTGTTTTTT . . TRBJ2-2 TRBV5-4
CASSLLGRTEAFF TGCGCCAGCAGCTTATTAGGGAGAACTGAAGCTTTCTTT . . TRBJ1-1 TRBV5-1
CASSGTGRGLQQYF TGTGCCAGTAGCGGGACAGGTCGTGGGTTGCAGCAGTACTTC . TRBD1 TRBJ2-7 TRBV19
CASSSTGRSSGNTIYF TGTGCCAGCAGTTCGACAGGCCGGTCCTCTGGAAACACCATATATTTT . . TRBJ1-3 TRBV6-6
CASSPADRGAYEQYF TGTGCCAGCTCACCCGCGGACAGGGGAGCCTACGAGCAGTACTTC once TRBD1 TRBJ2-7 TRBV18
CASRLAGVNNSPLHF TGTGCCAGTAGGCTCGCGGGGGTCAATAATTCACCCCTCCACTTT . . TRBJ1-6 TRBV19
CATSRPTGMNTEAFF TGTGCCACCAGCAGGCCAACAGGGATGAACACTGAAGCTTTCTTT . . TRBJ1-1 TRBV15
CASSGLNNEQFF TGTGCCAGCTCCGGACTTAACAATGAGCAGTTCTTC once . TRBJ2-1 TRBV6-5
CASSSQRNGYTF TGTGCCAGCAGTTCACAGAGAAATGGCTACACCTTC . . TRBJ1-2 TRBV12-3/TRBV12-4
CASSTWDRVIRAFF TGTGCCAGTAGTACGTGGGACAGGGTTATCCGAGCTTTCTTT . TRBD1 TRBJ1-1 TRBV19
CASSPGTATDTQYF TGTGCCAGCTCACCAGGGACAGCCACAGATACGCAGTATTTT . TRBD1 TRBJ2-3 TRBV18
CASSEAGGQDGYTF TGTGCCAGCAGTGAGGCAGGGGGCCAGGATGGCTACACCTTC . TRBD1 TRBJ1-2 TRBV6-1
CASSSQGGIEYEQYF TGTGCCAGCAGCTCCCAGGGGGGTATTGAGTACGAGCAGTACTTC . . TRBJ2-7 TRBV7-2
CATSRGDSLNTEAFF TGTGCCACCAGCAGAGGCGACAGCCTGAACACTGAAGCTTTCTTT . . TRBJ1-1 TRBV15
CASSRNGASYNEQFF TGTGCCAGCAGCCGAAATGGGGCGTCCTACAATGAGCAGTTCTTC . . TRBJ2-1 TRBV28
CASSLQGGGTEAFF TGTGCCAGCAGTTTACAGGGAGGGGGCACTGAAGCTTTCTTT once . TRBJ1-1 TRBV28
CASSPGQARNSPLHF TGTGCCAGCAGCCCCGGACAGGCTCGGAATTCACCCCTCCACTTT . TRBD1 TRBJ1-6 TRBV9
CASSIDRGNSMYEQYF TGTGCCAGCAGCATTGACAGGGGGAATTCAATGTACGAGCAGTACTTC . TRBD1 TRBJ2-7 TRBV11-2
CASSLGTSGTGEQFF TGTGCCAGCAGCCTCGGGACTAGCGGGACGGGTGAGCAGTTCTTC . TRBD2 TRBJ2-1 TRBV7-3
CASSMSQGMSGYTF TGTGCCAGTAGTATGTCACAGGGGATGAGTGGCTACACCTTC once TRBD1 TRBJ1-2 TRBV19
CASRTELGYTF TGTGCCAGCAGGACTGAACTGGGCTACACCTTC once . TRBJ1-2 TRBV2
CASSPQGGPTSTDTQYF TGTGCCAGCAGCCCCCAGGGGGGACCAACTAGCACAGATACGCAGTATTTT . . TRBJ2-3 TRBV4-2
CASSSYTGRDTEAFF TGTGCCAGCAGTTCTTACACAGGTCGGGACACTGAAGCTTTCTTT . . TRBJ1-1 TRBV27
CASSPSGTDYGYTF TGTGCCAGCAGCCCGTCTGGGACAGACTATGGCTACACCTTC . TRBD1 TRBJ1-2 TRBV4-2
CASSRGTSGGYYNEQFF TGTGCCAGCAGCCGCGGGACTAGCGGGGGGTACTACAATGAGCAGTTCTTC . TRBD2 TRBJ2-1 TRBV3-1/TRBV3-2
CASSLVGGNTEAFF TGTGCCAGCAGTTTGGTAGGAGGGAACACTGAAGCTTTCTTT . . TRBJ1-1 TRBV6-5
CASSLNIGGYSGNTIYF TGTGCCAGCAGTTTAAACATCGGCGGCTACTCTGGAAACACCATATATTTT once . TRBJ1-3 TRBV28
CASSRDINEKLFF TGTGCCAGCTCACGCGACATTAATGAAAAACTGTTTTTT . . TRBJ1-4 TRBV18
CASSQGALGDTEAFF TGTGCCAGCAGCCAAGGGGCCCTGGGAGACACTGAAGCTTTCTTT few . TRBJ1-1 TRBV4-2
CASGLTQEDTIYF TGTGCCAGCGGTCTCACCCAGGAGGACACCATATATTTT . . TRBJ1-3 TRBV27
CASSGQGALSYEQYF TGTGCCAGCAGTGGACAGGGGGCACTAAGCTACGAGCAGTACTTC . TRBD1 TRBJ2-7 TRBV6-4
CASSPRRLQGQETQYF TGCGCCAGCAGCCCTCGCCGGCTACAGGGGCAAGAGACCCAGTACTTC . TRBD1 TRBJ2-5 TRBV5-1
CASSSTGGTSPLHF TGTGCCAGCAGCTCGACAGGGGGCACTTCACCCCTCCACTTT . TRBD1 TRBJ1-6 TRBV5-6
CASSPRQGMGLDTQYF TGTGCCAGCAGCCCTCGACAGGGTATGGGGTTGGATACGCAGTATTTT . TRBD1 TRBJ2-3 TRBV28
CASSPGLAGEQFF TGTGCCAGCAGCCCAGGACTAGCGGGGGAGCAGTTCTTC . TRBD2 TRBJ2-1 TRBV11-1
CASSSAGLWGLTTDTQYF TGCGCCAGCAGCTCCGCGGGACTATGGGGTCTTACCACAGATACGCAGTATTTT . TRBD2 TRBJ2-3 TRBV5-1
CASSYDRGYEQYF TGTGCCAGCAGTTACGACAGAGGCTACGAGCAGTACTTC few . TRBJ2-7 TRBV6-2/TRBV6-3
CASSGMGTSGRSEQYF TGTGCCAGCAGCGGGATGGGGACTAGCGGGAGGAGCGAGCAGTACTTC . TRBD2 TRBJ2-7 TRBV9
CASSRGLAKNIQYF TGTGCCAGTTCTCGAGGGCTAGCCAAAAACATTCAGTACTTC . . TRBJ2-4 TRBV19